Below, one T cell receptor (beta chain) is given with its context. Its matching antigen is unknown. TCRdb fed the RT-PCR reads into MiXCR, producing one record per CDR3 protein. The sample holds 550,000 to 600,000 distinct CDR3 sequences, around 11% seen once. The V and J ends lost 0 bases and 0 bases, in that order; junction bases with no gene match: 4. The CDR3 has 16 amino acids. The germline CDR1 and CDR2 sequences are SGHRS and YFSETQ. This record comes from a study of response to subunit inactivated influenza vaccine. The study, taken as a whole, reports: The study's authors posited that every seasonal influenza vaccination enlists few new T cells.

Sequencing used PBMCs from blood, obtained on the day of vaccination. The receptor's source is a man aged 45-65 years who received an inactivated influenza vaccine. The chain couples TRBV5-1 to TRBJ1-1, with 8 nucleotides matching TRBD1. CDR3 DNA: TGCGCCAGCAGCTTGGCCAACAGGGGGTTGAACACTGAAGCTTTCTTT. Its translation is CASSLANRGLNTEAFF.